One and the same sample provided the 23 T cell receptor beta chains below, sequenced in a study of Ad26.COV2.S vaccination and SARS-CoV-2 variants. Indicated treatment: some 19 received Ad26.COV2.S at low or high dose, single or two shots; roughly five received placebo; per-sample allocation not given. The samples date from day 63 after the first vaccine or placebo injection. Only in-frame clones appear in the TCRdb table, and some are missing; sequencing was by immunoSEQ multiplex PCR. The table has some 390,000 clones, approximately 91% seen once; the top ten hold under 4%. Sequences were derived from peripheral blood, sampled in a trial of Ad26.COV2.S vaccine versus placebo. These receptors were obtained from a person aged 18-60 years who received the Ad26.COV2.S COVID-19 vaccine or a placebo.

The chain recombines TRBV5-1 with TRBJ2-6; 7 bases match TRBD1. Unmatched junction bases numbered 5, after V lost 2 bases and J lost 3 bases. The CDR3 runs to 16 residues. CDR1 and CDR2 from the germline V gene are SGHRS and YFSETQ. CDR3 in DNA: TGCGCCAGCAGCTTACAGGGGCTCGGTGGGGCCAACGTCCTGACTTTC. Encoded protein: CASSLQGLGGANVLTF.

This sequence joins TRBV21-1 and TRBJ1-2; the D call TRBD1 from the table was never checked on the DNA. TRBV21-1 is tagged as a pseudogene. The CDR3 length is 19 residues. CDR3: CASSSNRSRDTNANYGYTF. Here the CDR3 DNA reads TGTGCCAGCAGCAGCAATAGGTCCCGGGACACGAACGCTAACTATGGCTACACCTTC.

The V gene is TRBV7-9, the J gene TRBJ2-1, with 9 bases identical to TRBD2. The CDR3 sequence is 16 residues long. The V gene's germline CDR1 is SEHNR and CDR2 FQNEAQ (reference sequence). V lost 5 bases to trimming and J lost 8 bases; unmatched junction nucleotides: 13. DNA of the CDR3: TGTGCCAGCAGCACCCGGACTAGCGCCCATGAAGATGAGCAGTTCTTC. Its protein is CASSTRTSAHEDEQFF.

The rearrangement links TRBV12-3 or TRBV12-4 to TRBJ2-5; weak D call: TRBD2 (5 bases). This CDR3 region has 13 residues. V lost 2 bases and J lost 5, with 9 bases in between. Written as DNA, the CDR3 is TGTGCCAGCAGTTTACGAGGGCGGGAGACCCAGTACTTC. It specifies CASSLRGRETQYF.

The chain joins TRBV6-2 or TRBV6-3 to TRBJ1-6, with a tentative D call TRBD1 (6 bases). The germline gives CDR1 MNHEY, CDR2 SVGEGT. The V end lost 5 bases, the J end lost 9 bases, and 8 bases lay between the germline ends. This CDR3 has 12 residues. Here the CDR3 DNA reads TGTGCCAGCAGTCAGGGGATTTCACCCCTCCACTTT. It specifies CASSQGISPLHF.

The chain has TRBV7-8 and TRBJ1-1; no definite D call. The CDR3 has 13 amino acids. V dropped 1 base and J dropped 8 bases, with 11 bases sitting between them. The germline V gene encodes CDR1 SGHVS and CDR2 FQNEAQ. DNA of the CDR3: TGTGCCAGCAGCTTAGTGTTGGACGCCGAAGCTTTCTTT. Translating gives CASSLVLDAEAFF.

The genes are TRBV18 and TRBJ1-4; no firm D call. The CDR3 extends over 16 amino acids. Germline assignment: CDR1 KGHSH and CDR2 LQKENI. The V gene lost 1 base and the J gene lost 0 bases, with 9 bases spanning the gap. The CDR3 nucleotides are TGTGCCAGCTCACCACTAACAGATGCAACTAATGAAAAACTGTTTTTT. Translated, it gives CASSPLTDATNEKLFF.

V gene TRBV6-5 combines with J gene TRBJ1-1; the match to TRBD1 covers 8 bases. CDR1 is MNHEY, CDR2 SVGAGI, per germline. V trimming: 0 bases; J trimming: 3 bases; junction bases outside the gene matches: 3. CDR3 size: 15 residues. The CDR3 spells CASSYSNRGDTEAFF. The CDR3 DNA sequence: TGTGCCAGCAGTTACTCGAACAGGGGGGACACTGAAGCTTTCTTT.

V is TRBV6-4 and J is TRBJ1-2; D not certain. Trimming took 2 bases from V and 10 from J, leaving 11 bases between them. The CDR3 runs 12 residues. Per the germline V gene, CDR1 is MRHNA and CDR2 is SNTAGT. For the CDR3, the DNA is TGTGCCAGCAGTGACAATACAGCAGCCTACACCTTC. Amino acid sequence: CASSDNTAAYTF.

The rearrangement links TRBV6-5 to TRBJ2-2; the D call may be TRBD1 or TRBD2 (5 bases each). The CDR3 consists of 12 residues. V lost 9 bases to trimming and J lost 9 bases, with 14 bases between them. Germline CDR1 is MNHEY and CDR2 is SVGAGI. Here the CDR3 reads CARLGTNRELFF. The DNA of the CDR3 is TGTGCCAGGCTGGGGACGAACCGGGAGCTGTTTTTT.

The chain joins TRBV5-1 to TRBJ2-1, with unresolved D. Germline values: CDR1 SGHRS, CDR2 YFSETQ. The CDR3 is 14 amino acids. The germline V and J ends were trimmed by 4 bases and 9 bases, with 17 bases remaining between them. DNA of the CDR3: TGCGCCAGCAGCCTACTACAATATCAAGGTGAGCAGTTCTTC. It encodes CASSLLQYQGEQFF.

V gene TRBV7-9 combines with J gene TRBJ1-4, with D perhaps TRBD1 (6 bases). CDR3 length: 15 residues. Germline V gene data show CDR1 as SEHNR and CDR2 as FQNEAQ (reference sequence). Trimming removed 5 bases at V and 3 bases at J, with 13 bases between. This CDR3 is CASSTPGDPNEKLFF. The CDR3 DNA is TGTGCCAGCAGCACCCCAGGGGACCCTAATGAAAAACTGTTTTTT.

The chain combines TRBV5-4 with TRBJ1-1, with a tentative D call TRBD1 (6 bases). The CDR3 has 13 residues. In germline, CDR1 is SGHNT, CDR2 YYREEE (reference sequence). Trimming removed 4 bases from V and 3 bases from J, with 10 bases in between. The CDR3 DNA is TGTGCCAGCAGCCTGGGGGCAGACACTGAAGCTTTCTTT. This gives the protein CASSLGADTEAFF.

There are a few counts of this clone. The CDR3 nucleotides read TGTGCCACCGCCTTACATGAAAATTCACCCCTCCACTTT. Its protein product is CATALHENSPLHF. This sequence joins TRBV27 and TRBJ1-6; no definite D call. Germline CDR1 and CDR2: MNHEY and SMNVEV (reference sequence). The CDR3 has 13 amino acids. Trimming took 10 bases from V and 7 from J, leaving 14 bases between them.

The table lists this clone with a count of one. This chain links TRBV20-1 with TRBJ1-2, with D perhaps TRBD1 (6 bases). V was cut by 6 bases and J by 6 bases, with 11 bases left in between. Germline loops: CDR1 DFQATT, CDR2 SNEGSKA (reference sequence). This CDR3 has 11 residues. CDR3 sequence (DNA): TGCAGTGCCCGGACAGTTGATGGCTACACCTTC. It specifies CSARTVDGYTF.

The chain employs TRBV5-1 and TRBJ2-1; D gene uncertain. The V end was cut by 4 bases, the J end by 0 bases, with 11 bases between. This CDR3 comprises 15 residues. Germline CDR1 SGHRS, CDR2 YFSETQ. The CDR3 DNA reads TGCGCCAGCAGCCAAACACTTAGCTCCTACAATGAGCAGTTCTTC. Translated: CASSQTLSSYNEQFF.

CDR3 DNA sequence: TGTGCCAGCACCGACAGGGTAGGGCCCCAAGAGACCCAGTACTTC. As protein: CASTDRVGPQETQYF. The chain is built from TRBV11-2 and TRBJ2-5; TRBD1 matches 7 bases. The junction had 9 bases not matched to a gene; V was cut back by 7 bases and J by 1 base. The length of the CDR3 is 15 residues. Germline values: CDR1 SGHAT, CDR2 FQNNGV.

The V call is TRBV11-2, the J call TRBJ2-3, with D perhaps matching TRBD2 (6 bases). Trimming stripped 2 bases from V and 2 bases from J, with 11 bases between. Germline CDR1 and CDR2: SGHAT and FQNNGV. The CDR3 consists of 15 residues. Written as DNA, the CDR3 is TGTGCCAGCAGCTTATTCGCGGGGAACACAGATACGCAGTATTTT. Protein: CASSLFAGNTDTQYF.

The CDR3 here is CASSDFLAGGKETQYF. The CDR3 coding sequence is TGTGCCAGCAGCGACTTCCTAGCGGGGGGCAAAGAGACCCAGTACTTC. The chain has TRBV7-2 and TRBJ2-5; the match to TRBD2 covers 11 bases. CDR1 and CDR2 (germline): SGHTA, FQGNSA. The CDR3 consists of 16 residues. The trim removed 5 bases at V and 3 bases at J, leaving 8 bases unmatched.

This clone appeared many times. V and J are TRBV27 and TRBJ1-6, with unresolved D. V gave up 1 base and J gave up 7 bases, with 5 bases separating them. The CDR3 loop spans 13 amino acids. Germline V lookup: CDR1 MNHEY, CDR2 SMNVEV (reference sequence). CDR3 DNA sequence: TGTGCCAGCAGTTTATGGAGCAATTCACCCCTCCACTTT. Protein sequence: CASSLWSNSPLHF.

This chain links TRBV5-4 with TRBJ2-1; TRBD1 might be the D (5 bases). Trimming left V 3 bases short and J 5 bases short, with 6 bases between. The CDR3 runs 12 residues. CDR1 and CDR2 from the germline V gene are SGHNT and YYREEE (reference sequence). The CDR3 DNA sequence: TGTGCCAGCAGCTGGGGCAACAATGAGCAGTTCTTC. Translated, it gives CASSWGNNEQFF.

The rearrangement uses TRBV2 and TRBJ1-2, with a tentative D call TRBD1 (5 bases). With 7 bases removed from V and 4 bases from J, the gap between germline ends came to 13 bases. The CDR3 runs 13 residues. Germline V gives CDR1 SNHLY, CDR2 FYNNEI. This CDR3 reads CASNQGVSYGYTF. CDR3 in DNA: TGTGCCAGCAACCAGGGAGTATCCTATGGCTACACCTTC.

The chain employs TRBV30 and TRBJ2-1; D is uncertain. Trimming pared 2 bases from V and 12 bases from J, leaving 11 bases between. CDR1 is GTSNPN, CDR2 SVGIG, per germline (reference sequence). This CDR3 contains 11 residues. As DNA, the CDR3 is TGTGCCTGGAGTTCCGGGTACGGGCAGTTCTTC. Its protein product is CAWSSGYGQFF.